This T cell receptor beta chain was obtained from a study of T cells of healthy individuals. This CDR3 has 15 amino acids. Trimming left V 1 base short and J 2 bases short, with 10 bases between. The V gene's germline CDR1 is SGHDT and CDR2 YYEEEE. TCRdb reanalysed the 5' RACE reads using MiXCR and keeps one entry per CDR3 protein. The sample carries about 100,000 distinct CDR3 sequences, approximately 16% recorded once. The receptor's source is a human donor in good health. The chain joins TRBV5-6 to TRBJ1-5; D call uncertain. The CDR3, as DNA: TGTGCCAGCAGCTTGAGTTATGCCGGCAATCAGCCCCAGCATTTT. Its translation is CASSLSYAGNQPQHF.